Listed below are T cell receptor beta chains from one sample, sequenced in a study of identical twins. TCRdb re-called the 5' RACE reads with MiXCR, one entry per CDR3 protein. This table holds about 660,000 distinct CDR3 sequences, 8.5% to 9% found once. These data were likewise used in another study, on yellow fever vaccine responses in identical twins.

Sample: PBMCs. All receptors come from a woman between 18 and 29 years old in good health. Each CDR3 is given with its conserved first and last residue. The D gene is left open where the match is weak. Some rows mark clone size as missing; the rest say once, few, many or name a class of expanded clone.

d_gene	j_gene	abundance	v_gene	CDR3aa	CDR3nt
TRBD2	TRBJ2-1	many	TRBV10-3	CAISEPRRDYTYNEQFF	TGTGCCATCAGTGAGCCACGGAGGGACTACACCTACAATGAGCAGTTCTTC
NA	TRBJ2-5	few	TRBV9	CASSVGGGPTRQETQYF	TGTGCCAGCAGCGTAGGGGGGGGGCCCACCCGCCAAGAGACCCAGTACTTC
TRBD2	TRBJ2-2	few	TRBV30	CAWVKRERDTGELFF	TGTGCCTGGGTTAAGCGGGAGCGAGACACCGGGGAGCTGTTTTTT
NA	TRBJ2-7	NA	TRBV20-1	CSARHGTGPYEQYF	TGCAGTGCTAGGCACGGGACTGGGCCCTACGAGCAGTACTTC
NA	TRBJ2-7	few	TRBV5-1	CASSLTVTGEQYF	TGCGCCAGCAGCTTAACGGTAACGGGTGAGCAGTACTTC
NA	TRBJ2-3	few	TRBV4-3	CASSQELFDADTQYF	TGCGCCAGCAGCCAAGAGTTATTTGACGCAGATACGCAGTATTTT
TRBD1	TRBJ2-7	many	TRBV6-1	CASRTGQGTRQYF	TGTGCCAGCAGAACGGGACAGGGAACAAGGCAGTACTTC
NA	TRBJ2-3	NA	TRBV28	CASRAVEGMDTQYF	TGTGCCAGCAGAGCCGTGGAGGGGATGGATACGCAGTATTTT
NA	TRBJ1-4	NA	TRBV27	CASSSRTSGREKLFF	TGTGCCAGCAGTTCCAGGACCTCCGGGCGGGAAAAACTGTTTTTT
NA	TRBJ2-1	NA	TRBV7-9	CASSPMGDIYNEQFF	TGTGCCAGCAGCCCAATGGGGGATATATACAATGAGCAGTTCTTC
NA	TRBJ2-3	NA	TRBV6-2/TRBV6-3	CASASQARADTQYF	TGTGCCAGCGCCTCCCAGGCCCGAGCAGATACGCAGTATTTT
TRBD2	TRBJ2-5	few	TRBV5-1	CASSLAGNGETQYF	TGCGCCAGCAGCCTAGCGGGAAACGGTGAGACCCAGTACTTC
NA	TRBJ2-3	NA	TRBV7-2	CASSWAGADTQYF	TGTGCCAGCAGCTGGGCAGGGGCAGATACGCAGTATTTT
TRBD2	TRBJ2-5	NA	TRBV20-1	CCARERHGRASRETQYF	TGCTGTGCTAGAGAAAGACACGGGAGGGCCTCGAGAGAGACCCAGTACTTC
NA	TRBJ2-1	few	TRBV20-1	CSASHTGGYNEQFF	TGCAGTGCTAGCCACACAGGAGGCTACAATGAGCAGTTCTTC
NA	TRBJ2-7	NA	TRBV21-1	CASSSREGGGDNSYEQYF	TGTGCCAGCAGCTCCCGTGAGGGGGGAGGGGACAACTCCTACGAGCAGTACTTC
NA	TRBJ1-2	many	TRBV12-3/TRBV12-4	CASSFGSGGYTF	TGTGCCAGCAGTTTCGGATCCGGGGGCTACACCTTC
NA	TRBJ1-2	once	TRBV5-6	CASSFGVNGYTF	TGTGCCAGCAGCTTCGGGGTTAATGGCTACACCTTC
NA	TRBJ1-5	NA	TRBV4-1	CASSRELTSNQPQHF	TGCGCCAGCAGCCGGGAACTCACTAGCAATCAGCCCCAGCATTTT
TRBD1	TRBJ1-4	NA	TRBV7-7	CASSLGTGGTTNEKLFF	TGTGCTAGCAGCCTCGGGACAGGGGGGACAACTAATGAAAAACTGTTTTTT
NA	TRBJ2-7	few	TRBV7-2	CASSLGLISSYEQYF	TGTGCCAGCAGCTTGGGACTGATAAGCTCCTACGAGCAGTACTTC
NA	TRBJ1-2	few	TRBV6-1	CASRTGQRGKSSYTF	TGTGCCAGCAGAACAGGACAGCGGGGCAAGTCGAGCTACACCTTC
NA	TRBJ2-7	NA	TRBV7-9	CASSPGDTSGGEQYF	TGTGCCAGCAGCCCAGGGGACACCTCCGGGGGCGAGCAGTACTTC
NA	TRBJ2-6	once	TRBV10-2	CATLGGSGANVLTF	TGCGCCACCCTAGGTGGCTCTGGGGCCAACGTCCTGACTTTC
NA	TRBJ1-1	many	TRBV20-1	CSAGPHVGIWPEAFF	TGCAGTGCTGGCCCCCACGTAGGGATTTGGCCTGAAGCTTTCTTT
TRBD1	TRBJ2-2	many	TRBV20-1	CSASSRGRPGELFF	TGCAGTGCTAGCAGCAGGGGGCGCCCCGGGGAGCTGTTTTTT
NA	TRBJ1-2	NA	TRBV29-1	CSVRTDNYGYTF	TGCAGCGTTAGGACGGACAACTATGGCTACACCTTC
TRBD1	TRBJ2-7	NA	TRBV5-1	CASRYGTGVGEQYF	TGCGCCAGCAGATACGGGACAGGGGTCGGCGAGCAGTACTTC
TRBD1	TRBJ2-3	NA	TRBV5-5	CASSRTGFVNTQYF	TGTGCCAGCAGCCGGACAGGCTTTGTAAATACGCAGTATTTT
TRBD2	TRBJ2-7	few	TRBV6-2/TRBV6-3	CASGARGVSYEQYF	TGTGCCAGCGGGGCGCGGGGGGTCTCCTACGAGCAGTACTTC
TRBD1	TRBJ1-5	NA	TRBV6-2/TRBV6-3	CASSYGLGQGNQPQHF	TGTGCCAGCAGTTACGGCTTGGGACAGGGCAATCAGCCCCAGCATTTT
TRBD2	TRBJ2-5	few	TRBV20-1	CRGAGGTRETQYF	TGCAGAGGAGCGGGGGGGACAAGGGAGACCCAGTACTTC
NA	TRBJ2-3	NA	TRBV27	CASSLQLDADTQYF	TGTGCCAGCAGTTTACAACTGGACGCAGATACGCAGTATTTT
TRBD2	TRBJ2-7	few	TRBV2	CASRYSGSSYEQYF	TGTGCCAGCAGGTATAGCGGGAGCTCCTACGAGCAGTACTTC
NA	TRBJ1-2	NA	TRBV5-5	CAMGPGEDYGYTF	TGTGCCATGGGCCCCGGGGAAGACTATGGCTACACCTTC
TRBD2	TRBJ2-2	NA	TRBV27	CASSLAGERRELFF	TGTGCCAGCAGTTTAGCGGGGGAGCGTAGGGAGCTGTTTTTT
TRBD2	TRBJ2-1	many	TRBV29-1	CSALGLALGNEQFF	TGCAGCGCCCTGGGACTAGCCCTAGGCAATGAGCAGTTCTTC
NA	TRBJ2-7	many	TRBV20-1	CSARWESYEQYF	TGCAGTGCCCGGTGGGAGTCCTACGAGCAGTACTTC
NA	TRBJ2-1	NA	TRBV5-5	CASSLEVTSEQFF	TGTGCCAGCAGCTTGGAGGTGACCAGTGAGCAGTTCTTC
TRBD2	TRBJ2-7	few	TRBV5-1	CASSLEGAGDEQYF	TGCGCCAGCAGCTTGGAAGGCGCGGGGGACGAGCAGTACTTC